This TCR beta chain was sequenced during a study of blood T cell repertoires in COVID-19. Across the whole study: COVID-19 samples, acute and convalescent, were from the United States, Italy and Spain.

Each participant's cohort was designated according to participant-reported clinical history. Symptom resolution, clearance, or two negative PCRs marked the recovered donors of Cohort 3. In its sample, this clone was seen once. The germline gives CDR1 LGHNA, CDR2 YSLEER. V shed 2 bases and J 0 bases; nucleotides not matched to a gene: 6. This CDR3 has 16 residues. Assay used: immunoSEQ multiplex PCR; TCRdb lists only in-frame clones, some missing. The sample has approximately 230,000 clones; roughly 90% are singletons. This clonotype originated in a woman in her thirties who had recovered from COVID-19. The V call is TRBV4-3, the J call TRBJ1-1, with TRBD1 matching 7 bases. The material sequenced was PBMCs or T cells enriched from blood (not recorded which). In DNA, the CDR3 is TGCGCCAGCAGCCAATATGCCGGGACAGTGAACACTGAAGCTTTCTTT. Translation: CASSQYAGTVNTEAFF.